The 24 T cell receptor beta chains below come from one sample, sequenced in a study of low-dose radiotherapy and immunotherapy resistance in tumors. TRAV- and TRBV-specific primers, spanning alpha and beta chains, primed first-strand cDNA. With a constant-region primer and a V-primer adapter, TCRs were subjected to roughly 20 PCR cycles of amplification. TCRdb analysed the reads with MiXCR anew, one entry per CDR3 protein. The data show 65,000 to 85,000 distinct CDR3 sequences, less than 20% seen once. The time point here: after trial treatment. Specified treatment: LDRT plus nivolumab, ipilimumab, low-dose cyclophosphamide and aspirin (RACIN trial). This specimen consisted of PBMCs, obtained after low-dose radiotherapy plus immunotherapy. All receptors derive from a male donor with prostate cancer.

CDR3 protein: CASSQQSRNYGYTF. Written as DNA, the CDR3 is TGTGCCAGTAGTCAACAGTCCAGGAACTATGGCTACACCTTC. The chain carries TRBV19 and TRBJ1-2; D gene uncertain. Germline assignment: CDR1 LNHDA and CDR2 SQIVND (reference sequence). Trimming removed 5 bases at V and 2 bases at J, with 12 bases between. This CDR3 spans 14 amino acids.

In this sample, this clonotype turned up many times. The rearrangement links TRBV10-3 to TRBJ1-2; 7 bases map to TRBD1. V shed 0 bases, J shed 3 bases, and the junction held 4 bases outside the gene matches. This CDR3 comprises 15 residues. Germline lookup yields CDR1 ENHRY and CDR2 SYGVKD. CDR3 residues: CAISESAGQDYGYTF. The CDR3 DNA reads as TGTGCCATCAGTGAGTCGGCCGGACAGGACTATGGCTACACCTTC.

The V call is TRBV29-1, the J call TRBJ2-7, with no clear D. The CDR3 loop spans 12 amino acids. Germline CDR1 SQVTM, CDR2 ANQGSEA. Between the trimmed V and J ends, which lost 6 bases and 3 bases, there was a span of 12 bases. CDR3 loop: CSVIDGDYEQYF. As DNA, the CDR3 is TGCAGCGTAATAGACGGAGACTACGAGCAGTACTTC.

CDR3 protein: CANSPGTKNTEAFF. DNA for the CDR3: TGTGCCAACAGCCCCGGGACAAAGAACACTGAAGCTTTCTTT. J is TRBJ1-1 and V is TRBV10-3; TRBD1 is a possible D gene (6 bases). V was pared by 10 bases and J by 1 base, with 16 bases between. This CDR3 is built from 14 residues. CDR1 ENHRY and CDR2 SYGVKD come from the germline V gene.

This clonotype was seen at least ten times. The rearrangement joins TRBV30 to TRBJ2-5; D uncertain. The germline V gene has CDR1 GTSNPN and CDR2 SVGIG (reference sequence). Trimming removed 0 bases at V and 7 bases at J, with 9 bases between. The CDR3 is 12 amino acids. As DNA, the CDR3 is TGTGCCTGGAGTGTGCCCCTCGGGACCCAGTACTTC. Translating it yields CAWSVPLGTQYF.

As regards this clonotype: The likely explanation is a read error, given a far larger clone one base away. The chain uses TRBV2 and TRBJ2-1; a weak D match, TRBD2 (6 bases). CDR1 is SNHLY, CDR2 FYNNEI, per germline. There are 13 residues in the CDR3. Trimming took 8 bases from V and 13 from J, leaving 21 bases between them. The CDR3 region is CASGGNLRETQFF. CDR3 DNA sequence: TGTGCCAGCGGGGGGAATCTACGCGAGACCCAGTTCTTC.

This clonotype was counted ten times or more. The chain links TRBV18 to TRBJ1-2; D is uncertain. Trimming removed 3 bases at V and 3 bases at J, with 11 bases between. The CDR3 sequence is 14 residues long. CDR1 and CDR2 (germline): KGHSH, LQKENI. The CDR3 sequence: CASSPGNRHYGYTF. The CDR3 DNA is TGTGCCAGCTCACCCGGTAACAGACACTATGGCTACACCTTC. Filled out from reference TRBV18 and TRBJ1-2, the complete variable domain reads NAGVMQNPRHLVRRRGQEARLRCSPMKGHSHVYWYRQLPEEGLKFMVYLQKENIIDESGMPKERFSAEFPKEGPSILRIQQVVRGDSAAYFCASSPGNRHYGYTFGSGTRLTVV.

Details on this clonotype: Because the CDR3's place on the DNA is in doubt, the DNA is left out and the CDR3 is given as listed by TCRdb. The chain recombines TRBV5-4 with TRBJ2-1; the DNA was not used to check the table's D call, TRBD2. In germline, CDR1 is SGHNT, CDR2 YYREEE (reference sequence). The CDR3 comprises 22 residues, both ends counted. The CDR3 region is CASTNQTSLYFCASSEGYEQFF.

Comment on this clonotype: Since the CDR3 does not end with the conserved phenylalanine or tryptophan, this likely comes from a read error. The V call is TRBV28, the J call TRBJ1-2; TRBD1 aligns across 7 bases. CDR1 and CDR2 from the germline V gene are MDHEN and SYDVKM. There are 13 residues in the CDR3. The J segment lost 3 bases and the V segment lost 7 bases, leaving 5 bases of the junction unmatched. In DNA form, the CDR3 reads TGTGCCAGCACCCTAGGGGGCTACTATGGCTACACCGTC. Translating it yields CASTLGGYYGYTV.

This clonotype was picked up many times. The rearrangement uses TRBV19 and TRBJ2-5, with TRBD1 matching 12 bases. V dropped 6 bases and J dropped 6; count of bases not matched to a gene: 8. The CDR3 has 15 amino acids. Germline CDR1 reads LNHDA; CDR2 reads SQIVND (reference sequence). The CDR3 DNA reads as TGTGCCAGTAGCGCCGGGACAGGGGGCGCGAAGACCCAGTACTTC. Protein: CASSAGTGGAKTQYF.

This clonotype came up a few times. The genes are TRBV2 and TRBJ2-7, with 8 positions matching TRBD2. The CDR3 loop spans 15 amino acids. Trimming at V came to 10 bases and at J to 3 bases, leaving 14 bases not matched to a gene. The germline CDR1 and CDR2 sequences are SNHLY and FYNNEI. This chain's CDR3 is CATRLGAGGNYEQYF. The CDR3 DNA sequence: TGTGCCACCCGGCTTGGGGCGGGAGGTAACTACGAGCAGTACTTC.

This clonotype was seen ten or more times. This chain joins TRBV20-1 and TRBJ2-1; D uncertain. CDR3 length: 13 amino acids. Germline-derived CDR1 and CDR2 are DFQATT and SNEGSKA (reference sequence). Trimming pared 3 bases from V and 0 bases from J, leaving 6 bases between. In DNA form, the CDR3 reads TGCAGTGCTAGGACTGACTCCTACAATGAGCAGTTCTTC. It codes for CSARTDSYNEQFF.

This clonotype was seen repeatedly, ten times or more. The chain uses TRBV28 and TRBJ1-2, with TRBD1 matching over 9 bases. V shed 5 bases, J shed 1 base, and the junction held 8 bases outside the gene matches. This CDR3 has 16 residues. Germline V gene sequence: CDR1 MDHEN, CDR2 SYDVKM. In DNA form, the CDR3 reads TGTGCCAGCAGTCCGCGCCCGGGACAGGGTAACTATGGCTACACCTTC. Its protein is CASSPRPGQGNYGYTF.

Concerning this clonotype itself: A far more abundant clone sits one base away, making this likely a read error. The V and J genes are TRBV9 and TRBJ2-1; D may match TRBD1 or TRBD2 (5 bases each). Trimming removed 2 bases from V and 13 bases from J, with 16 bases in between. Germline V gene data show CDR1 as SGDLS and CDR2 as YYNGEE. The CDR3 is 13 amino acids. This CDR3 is CASSVGEKGTQFF. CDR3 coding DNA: TGTGCCAGCAGCGTTGGGGAAAAAGGGACCCAGTTCTTC.

In DNA, the CDR3 is TGTGCCAGCAGTTTACGAGGGAGGGCCCAGAATGAGCAGTTCTTC. Protein: CASSLRGRAQNEQFF. This chain joins TRBV12-3 or TRBV12-4 and TRBJ2-1; 7 bases agree with TRBD2. The CDR3 is 15 residues long. V lost 2 bases, J lost 7 bases, and 8 bases stayed unmatched.

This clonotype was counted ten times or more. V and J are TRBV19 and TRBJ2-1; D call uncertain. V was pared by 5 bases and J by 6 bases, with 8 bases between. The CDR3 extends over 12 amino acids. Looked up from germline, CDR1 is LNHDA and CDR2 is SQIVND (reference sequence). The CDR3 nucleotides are TGTGCCAGTAGTGGAATACCCAATGAGCAGTTCTTC. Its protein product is CASSGIPNEQFF.

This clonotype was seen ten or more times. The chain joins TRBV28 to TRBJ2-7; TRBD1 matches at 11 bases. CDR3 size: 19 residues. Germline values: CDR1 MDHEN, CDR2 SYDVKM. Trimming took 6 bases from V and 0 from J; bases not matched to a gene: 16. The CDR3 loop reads CASSRTRTGGARNSYEQYF. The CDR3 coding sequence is TGTGCCAGCAGCCGCACGAGGACAGGGGGCGCCCGTAACTCCTACGAGCAGTACTTC.

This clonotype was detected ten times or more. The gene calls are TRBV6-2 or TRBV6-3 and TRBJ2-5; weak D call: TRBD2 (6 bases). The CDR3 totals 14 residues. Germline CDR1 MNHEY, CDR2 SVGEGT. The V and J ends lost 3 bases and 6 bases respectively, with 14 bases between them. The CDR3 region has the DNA TGTGCCAGCAGTTATTTGGCGGGGTCGAAGACCCAGTACTTC. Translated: CASSYLAGSKTQYF.

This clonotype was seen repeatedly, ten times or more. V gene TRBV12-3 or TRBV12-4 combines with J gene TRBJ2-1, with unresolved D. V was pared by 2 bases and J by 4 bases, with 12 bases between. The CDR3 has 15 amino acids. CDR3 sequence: CASSLLGKQYNEQFF. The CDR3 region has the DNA TGTGCCAGCAGTTTATTAGGAAAGCAGTACAATGAGCAGTTCTTC.

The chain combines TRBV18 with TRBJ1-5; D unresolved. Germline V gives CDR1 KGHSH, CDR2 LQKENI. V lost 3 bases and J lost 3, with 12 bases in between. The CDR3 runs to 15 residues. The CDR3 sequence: CASSPSGPINQPQHF. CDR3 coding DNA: TGTGCCAGCTCACCCTCCGGGCCTATCAATCAGCCCCAGCATTTT.

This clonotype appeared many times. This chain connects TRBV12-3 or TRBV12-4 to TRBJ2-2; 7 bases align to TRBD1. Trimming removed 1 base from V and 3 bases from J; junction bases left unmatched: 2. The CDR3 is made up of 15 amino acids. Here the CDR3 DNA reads TGTGCCAGCAGTTTAGGACAGGGCTACACCGGGGAGCTGTTTTTT. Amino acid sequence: CASSLGQGYTGELFF.

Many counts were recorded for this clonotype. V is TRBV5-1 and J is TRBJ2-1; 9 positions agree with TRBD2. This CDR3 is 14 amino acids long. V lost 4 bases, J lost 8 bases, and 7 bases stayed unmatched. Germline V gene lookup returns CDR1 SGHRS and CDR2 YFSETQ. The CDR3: CASSEGLAGDEQFF. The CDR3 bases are TGCGCCAGCAGCGAGGGACTAGCTGGCGATGAGCAGTTCTTC.

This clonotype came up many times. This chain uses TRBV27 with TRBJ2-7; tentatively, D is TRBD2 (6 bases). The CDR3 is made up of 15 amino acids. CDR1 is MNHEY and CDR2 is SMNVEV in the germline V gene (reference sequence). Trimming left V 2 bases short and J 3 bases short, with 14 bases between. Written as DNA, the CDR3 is TGTGCCAGCAGTTTAAAAGGGACTGGGGGCTACGAGCAGTACTTC. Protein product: CASSLKGTGGYEQYF.

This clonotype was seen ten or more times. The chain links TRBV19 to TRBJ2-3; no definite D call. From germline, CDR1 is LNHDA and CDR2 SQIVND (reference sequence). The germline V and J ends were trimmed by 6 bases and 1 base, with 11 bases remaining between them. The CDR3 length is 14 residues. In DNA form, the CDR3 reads TGTGCCAGTAGACGGCAAACAGGCACAGATACGCAGTATTTT. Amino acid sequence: CASRRQTGTDTQYF.